These 10 T cell receptor beta chains were sequenced from one sample in a study of response to subunit inactivated influenza vaccine. In TCRdb, the RT-PCR reads were re-called with MiXCR into one record per CDR3 protein. The table shows 500,000 to 600,000 distinct CDR3 sequences, with around 11% occurring only once. These data are also associated with another study on T cells expressing NK-cell markers. From that paper: The authors made TCR beta cDNA libraries by 5'RACE template switching. This switching added a universal primer site and UMIs.

The sequenced sample was PBMCs from blood, obtained on the day of vaccination. These receptor sequences come from a man in his fifties who received an inactivated influenza vaccine.

In DNA form, the CDR3 reads TGTGCCATCAGCCGGACAGGGCCGAACACCGGGGAGCTGTTTTTT. It encodes CAISRTGPNTGELFF. The J gene is TRBJ2-2, the V gene TRBV10-3; 8 bases align to TRBD1. The V segment lost 6 bases and the J segment 0 bases; nucleotides outside the gene matches: 3. Per the germline V gene, CDR1 is ENHRY and CDR2 is SYGVKD. CDR3 size: 15 residues.

The sample holds many counts of this clonotype. The V gene is TRBV12-3 or TRBV12-4, the J gene TRBJ2-3, with 7 bases matching TRBD2. Trimming cost V 5 bases and J 6 bases; bases outside gene matches: 5. The CDR3 has 13 amino acids. The CDR3 region is CASSPMREDTQYF. DNA of the CDR3: TGTGCCAGCAGTCCGATGCGGGAGGATACGCAGTATTTT.

The chain employs TRBV19 and TRBJ2-2; a weak D match, TRBD1 (6 bases). V was cut by 10 bases and J by 0 bases, with 12 bases left in between. This CDR3 comprises 14 residues. Per germline, CDR1 LNHDA and CDR2 SQIVND (reference sequence). The CDR3 spells CATKTGSNTGELFF. CDR3 nucleotides: TGTGCCACCAAGACAGGATCGAACACCGGGGAGCTGTTTTTT.

There are a few counts of this clonotype. This rearrangement joins TRBV6-2 or TRBV6-3 to TRBJ1-1, with 10 positions matching TRBD1. The CDR3 has 16 residues. V lost 6 bases, J lost 0 bases, and 7 bases stayed unmatched. The germline CDR1 and CDR2 sequences are MNHEY and SVGEGT. CDR3 in DNA: TGTGCCAGCAGCCTAGGACAGGGGGATATGAACACTGAAGCTTTCTTT. It specifies CASSLGQGDMNTEAFF.

The chain has TRBV5-6 and TRBJ1-4, with unresolved D. The germline V and J ends were trimmed by 4 bases and 12 bases, with 10 bases remaining between them. Germline V lookup: CDR1 SGHDT, CDR2 YYEEEE. The CDR3 is made up of 11 amino acids. CDR3 in amino acids: CASSMGMELFF. DNA for the CDR3: TGTGCCAGCAGCATGGGAATGGAACTGTTTTTT.

This clonotype appeared once. The CDR3 ends on some other residue instead of the conserved phenylalanine or tryptophan, so this is likely a read error. The chain is built from TRBV15 and TRBJ2-5; perhaps TRBD2 as D (5 bases). Germline V gene data show CDR1 as LNHNV and CDR2 as YYDKDF (reference sequence). CDR3 length: 16 residues. V was cut by 1 base and J by 1 base, with 13 bases left in between. The CDR3 region is CATSRGEFGVQETQYC. CDR3 nucleotide sequence: TGTGCCACCAGCAGAGGGGAGTTCGGGGTCCAAGAGACCCAGTACTGT.

The chain joins TRBV5-8 to TRBJ2-1; D gene ambiguous. The germline V gene has CDR1 SGHTS and CDR2 YDEGEE. Deletions cut 0 bases from V and 5 bases from J, with 9 bases between. The CDR3 is 14 amino acids. The CDR3 sequence is CASSLEPANNEQFF. CDR3 coding DNA: TGTGCCAGCAGCTTGGAGCCCGCTAACAATGAGCAGTTCTTC.

This clonotype was seen a handful of times. The V gene is TRBV20-1, the J gene TRBJ2-3; TRBD1 matches at 7 bases. The V and J ends lost 8 bases and 3 bases, in that order; junction bases with no gene match: 11. Germline V gene data show CDR1 as DFQATT and CDR2 as SNEGSKA (reference sequence). This CDR3 is 14 amino acids long. The CDR3 DNA reads as TGCAGTCCCACCGAGGGGGCGAGGACAGATACGCAGTATTTT. As protein: CSPTEGARTDTQYF.

The rearrangement joins TRBV5-1 to TRBJ1-2; D ambiguous. This CDR3 has 11 residues. Germline CDR1 reads SGHRS; CDR2 reads YFSETQ. Trimming stripped 3 bases from V and 8 bases from J, with 8 bases between. CDR3: CASSSEGGYTF. The CDR3 bases are TGCGCCAGCAGCTCGGAGGGCGGCTACACCTTC.

A few counts support this clonotype. The rearrangement joins TRBV27 to TRBJ2-1, with 10 bases that match TRBD1. Germline V CDR1 and CDR2: MNHEY, SMNVEV (reference sequence). There are 15 residues in the CDR3. V lost 6 bases, J lost 5 bases, and 7 bases stayed unmatched. The CDR3 coding sequence is TGTGCCAGCAGGGCGGGACAGGGGAGAAACAATGAGCAGTTCTTC. It yields the protein CASRAGQGRNNEQFF.